The T cell receptor (beta chain) described here comes from a study of blood T cells in healthy people across ages. Germline assignment: CDR1 MNHEY and CDR2 SVGEGT. The trim removed 0 bases at V and 13 bases at J, leaving 23 bases unmatched. The CDR3 has 18 residues. The second PCR ran roughly 6 to 11 cycles with a sample-barcoded 5' primer and J-beta primers. TCRdb used MiXCR to reprocess the 5' RACE reads, holding one entry per CDR3 protein. Of approximately 1.5 million distinct CDR3 sequences in the sample, roughly 43% were seen once. This clonotype was recorded a few times. The chain recombines TRBV6-2 or TRBV6-3 with TRBJ2-5; the match to TRBD2 covers 7 bases. Sequencing was carried out using blood. This receptor was obtained from a woman between 18 and 29 years old in good health. The CDR3 coding sequence is TGTGCCAGCAGTTACTCCCCCTCAAGTTCTAGCGGAGCCGAGGTGGGGTACTTC. It yields the protein CASSYSPSSSSGAEVGYF.